A selection of T cell receptor beta chains follows, all from one sample in a study of blood T cell repertoires in COVID-19. Profiling relied on immunoSEQ multiplex PCR, and the TCRdb table lists in-frame clones only, not all of them. The table records 100,000 or so clones, 75% to 95% of them present only once. Material for sequencing was peripheral blood. The source is a man between 18 and 35 years old with acute or convalescent COVID-19. Each CDR3 is given with its conserved first and last residue. A D gene is named only where the DNA matches it firmly. Some rows mark clone size as missing; the rest say once, few, many or name a class of expanded clone.

J | V | length | D | size | DNA | CDR3
TRBJ1-1 | TRBV9 | 15 | TRBD1 | few | TGTGCCAGCAGCGTAGGACAGGGTGCTTGGACTGAAGCTTTCTTT | CASSVGQGAWTEAFF
TRBJ2-1 | TRBV12-5 | 16 | TRBD1 | - | TGTGCTAGTGGTTTGGTACTGGGACAGGAAATCGATGAGCAGTTCTTC | CASGLVLGQEIDEQFF
TRBJ1-5 | TRBV4-1 | 15 | - | - | TGCGCCAGCAGCCAAGATAGGGGGAGCAATCAGCCCCAGCATTTT | CASSQDRGSNQPQHF
TRBJ2-2 | TRBV12-3/TRBV12-4 | 13 | - | - | TGTGCCAGCAGGGGCTGGAACACCGGGGAGCTGTTTTTT | CASRGWNTGELFF
TRBJ1-1 | TRBV6-5 | 13 | TRBD1 | - | TGTGCCAGCAGCCCAGGGACAGGGAGGGGAGCTTTCTTT | CASSPGTGRGAFF
TRBJ1-2 | TRBV18 | 16 | TRBD1 | - | TGTGCCAGCTCACCACTCTCGCTCCAGGGGGATTATGGCTACACCTTC | CASSPLSLQGDYGYTF
TRBJ1-2 | TRBV18 | 12 | - | - | TGTGCCAGCTCAGCCCAGGGTTATGGCTACACCTTC | CASSAQGYGYTF
TRBJ1-1 | TRBV5-1 | 16 | - | - | TGCGCCAGCAGCTTGGCCGAAGGAAGAGGGAACACTGAAGCTTTCTTT | CASSLAEGRGNTEAFF
TRBJ2-4 | TRBV2 | 16 | TRBD2 | - | TGTGCCAGCAGAGCCGGGACTAGCGGGGCCAAAAACATTCAGTACTTC | CASRAGTSGAKNIQYF
TRBJ1-5 | TRBV6-5 | 15 | - | - | TGTGCCAGCACCGCGGGTGACGGAGGGGTTCAGCCCCAGCATTTT | CASTAGDGGVQPQHF
TRBJ1-2 | TRBV3-1/TRBV3-2 | 16 | TRBD1 | few | TGTGCCAGCAGCCTCCTCGGACAGGGTGGCGACTATGGCTACACCTTC | CASSLLGQGGDYGYTF
TRBJ2-5 | TRBV5-1 | 16 | TRBD2 | - | TGCGCCAGCAGCTTTACGGCTAGCGGGGGACAAGAGACCCAGTACTTC | CASSFTASGGQETQYF
TRBJ1-3 | TRBV9 | 16 | - | - | TGTGCCAGCAGCGGACGTACTCAGGGATTAGGAAACACCATATATTTT | CASSGRTQGLGNTIYF
TRBJ1-2 | TRBV19 | 14 | TRBD1 | - | TGTGCCAGTAGTCTGGCACAGGGGGTTAGTGGCTACACCTTC | CASSLAQGVSGYTF
TRBJ2-3 | TRBV7-9 | 16 | TRBD1 | - | TGTGCCAGCAGCCCATTGACAGGGGGTCGCACAGATACGCAGTATTTT | CASSPLTGGRTDTQYF
TRBJ2-7 | TRBV3-1/TRBV3-2 | 15 | - | - | TGTGCCAGCAGCCAAGATCCGGTAGCGGACTGGGGAGTGTACTTC | CASSQDPVADWGVYF
TRBJ2-2 | TRBV15 | 15 | - | - | TGTGCCACCAGCAGGGGGGGACTGGGGACCGGGGAGCTGTTTTTT | CATSRGGLGTGELFF
TRBJ1-6 | TRBV10-3 | 16 | - | - | TGTGCCAGTCACCCGGAGGTGTTATCTTATAATTCACCCCTCCACTTT | CASHPEVLSYNSPLHF
TRBJ2-2 | TRBV6-5 | 15 | TRBD1 | - | TGTGCCAGCAGGGGACAGACTATCAACACCGGGGAGCTGTTTTTT | CASRGQTINTGELFF
TRBJ2-2 | TRBV30 | 13 | - | - | TGTGCCTGGACTCCACGGGGTCGGGGGGAGCTGTTTTTT | CAWTPRGRGELFF
TRBJ2-1 | TRBV7-9 | 15 | - | - | TGTGCCAGCAGCTCCGACAGGAGCTCCTACAATGAGCAGTTCTTC | CASSSDRSSYNEQFF
TRBJ2-3 | TRBV4-1 | 16 | - | - | TGCGCCAGCAGCCAAGATAGGACACCCTACACAGATACGCAGTATTTT | CASSQDRTPYTDTQYF
TRBJ1-3 | TRBV27 | 18 | - | - | TGTGCCAGCAGTTTACGGGCGTCGCCAGACTACTCTGGAAACACCATATATTTT | CASSLRASPDYSGNTIYF
TRBJ2-3 | TRBV6-2/TRBV6-3 | 15 | TRBD1 | - | TGTGCCAGCAGCTCCGGGACAGGGGCTGTAGATACGCAGTATTTT | CASSSGTGAVDTQYF
TRBJ2-7 | TRBV5-8 | 18 | TRBD1 | few | TGTGCCAGCAGCCCGCGTGGCGGGACAGGGCCAATTTCCTACGAGCAGTACTTC | CASSPRGGTGPISYEQYF
TRBJ1-1 | TRBV30 | 15 | - | - | TGTGCCTGGAGTGGGATTACAGGGCTTAACACTGAAGCTTTCTTT | CAWSGITGLNTEAFF
TRBJ1-1 | TRBV19 | 14 | TRBD1 | - | TGTGCCAGTAGTATAAACAGGGGACACACTGAAGCTTTCTTT | CASSINRGHTEAFF
TRBJ2-7 | TRBV25-1 | 14 | - | - | TGTGCCAGCAGCAGAGGTGGGGGCGCCTACGAGCAGTACTTC | CASSRGGGAYEQYF
TRBJ1-1 | TRBV12-3/TRBV12-4 | 13 | - | - | TGTGCCAGCAGTTTATCTCCGGGGACTGAAGCTTTCTTT | CASSLSPGTEAFF
TRBJ2-7 | TRBV5-1 | 16 | - | - | TGCGCCAGCAGCCCAGGATTGTCCCCGATAGGCTACGAGCAGTACTTC | CASSPGLSPIGYEQYF
TRBJ1-1 | TRBV6-5 | 11 | - | once | TGTGCCAGCAGAGGGGGTACTGAAGCTTTCTTT | CASRGGTEAFF
TRBJ2-1 | TRBV9 | 13 | - | - | TGTGCCAGCAGCGCGATTACAGATAATGAGCAGTTCTTC | CASSAITDNEQFF
TRBJ2-2 | TRBV9 | 15 | - | - | TGTGCCAGCAGCGTCAGGGGAACTAACACCGGGGAGCTGTTTTTT | CASSVRGTNTGELFF
TRBJ2-6 | TRBV27 | 17 | - | - | TGTGCCAGCAGTTTATCCCCATCTACCTCTGGGGCCAACGTCCTGACTTTC | CASSLSPSTSGANVLTF
TRBJ2-1 | TRBV18 | 17 | TRBD2 | few | TGTGCCAGCTCACCGAGACTAGCGGGAGGCTACTACAATGAGCAGTTCTTC | CASSPRLAGGYYNEQFF
TRBJ2-1 | TRBV6-4 | 16 | TRBD1 | once | TGTGCCAGCAGTGCCAGACCGGGACAGGGGTTGGATGAGCAGTTCTTC | CASSARPGQGLDEQFF
TRBJ2-5 | TRBV5-1 | 13 | - | - | TGCGCCAGCAGCTCTGCGGCCCAAGAGACCCAGTACTTC | CASSSAAQETQYF
TRBJ1-2 | TRBV5-5 | 16 | TRBD1 | once | TGTGCCAGCAGCTGGGGAACAGGGGCGGGGGGCTATGGCTACACCTTC | CASSWGTGAGGYGYTF
TRBJ2-5 | TRBV15 | 16 | TRBD1 | - | TGTGCCACCAGTGATAAGGGGGCGGGCATCTGGGAGACCCAGTACTTC | CATSDKGAGIWETQYF
TRBJ2-1 | TRBV14 | 17 | - | - | TGTGCCAGCAGCCAAGATCCTAGGACATACTCCTACAATGAGCAGTTCTTC | CASSQDPRTYSYNEQFF
TRBJ2-7 | TRBV29-1 | 12 | - | - | TGCAGCGTTGTTGGGCCCTCCTACGAGCAGTACTTC | CSVVGPSYEQYF
TRBJ1-2 | TRBV27 | 12 | - | - | TGTGCCAGCAGATCGGGGGGAGATGGCTACACCTTC | CASRSGGDGYTF
TRBJ1-2 | TRBV9 | 19 | - | - | TGTGCCAGCAGCGTAAGAGGACAGATCACCCCCTTCTCGTTCTATGGCTACACCTTC | CASSVRGQITPFSFYGYTF
TRBJ1-2 | TRBV6-5 | 14 | TRBD1 | - | TGTGCCAGCAGTTCACAGGGGGCAGGGTATGGCTACACCTTC | CASSSQGAGYGYTF
TRBJ1-6 | TRBV5-1 | 15 | TRBD1 | - | TGCGCCAGCAGCTTGGCCGGGGACAGAGATTCACCCCTCCACTTT | CASSLAGDRDSPLHF
TRBJ2-5 | TRBV6-5 | 15 | TRBD1 | - | TGTGCCAGCAGGTCGTCCGGGACAGCCCAAGAGACCCAGTACTTC | CASRSSGTAQETQYF
TRBJ2-1 | TRBV7-2 | 16 | - | - | TGTGCCAGCAGCGAGACCTCAGGGACAAACTACAATGAGCAGTTCTTC | CASSETSGTNYNEQFF
TRBJ2-5 | TRBV19 | 13 | TRBD2 | - | TGTGCCAGTAGTATCTTGGGGGGGGAGACCCAGTACTTC | CASSILGGETQYF
TRBJ2-7 | TRBV5-1 | 13 | - | - | TGCGCCAGCAGCTTGGTTCCGGGAGTGGAGCAGTACTTC | CASSLVPGVEQYF
TRBJ1-4 | TRBV5-8 | 15 | TRBD1 | - | TGTGCCAGCAGCTTGGGGACAGGGGAAGATGAAAAACTGTTTTTT | CASSLGTGEDEKLFF
TRBJ1-5 | TRBV4-2 | 15 | - | - | TGTGCCAGCAGCCAAGTTGGTTCGGAGGATCAGCCCCAGCATTTT | CASSQVGSEDQPQHF
TRBJ1-2 | TRBV9 | 16 | TRBD1 | - | TGTGCCAGCAGCGCCCTATTCAGGGGGGATGCCTATGGCTACACCTTC | CASSALFRGDAYGYTF
TRBJ2-3 | TRBV19 | 18 | TRBD1 | - | TGTGCCAGTACCCCTAGGGGGACAGTTTATACTCTCGAGGATACGCAGTATTTT | CASTPRGTVYTLEDTQYF
TRBJ2-7 | TRBV12-3/TRBV12-4 | 13 | - | once | TGTGCCAGCAGTACCTGGGGGCGGCACGGGCAGTACTTC | CASSTWGRHGQYF
TRBJ2-7 | TRBV13 | 17 | TRBD2 | - | TGTGCCAGCAGCTCCACCCGACTAGCGGGAAAGGGCTACGAGCAGTACTTC | CASSSTRLAGKGYEQYF
TRBJ1-5 | TRBV7-6 | 15 | - | - | TGTGCCAGCAGCTTAGGAGGGGGTGGAAATCAGCCCCAGCATTTT | CASSLGGGGNQPQHF
TRBJ2-5 | TRBV3-1/TRBV3-2 | 16 | TRBD1 | - | TGTGCCAGCAGCCAAGATTCCGGGACAGGGGAAGAGACCCAGTACTTC | CASSQDSGTGEETQYF
TRBJ2-2 | TRBV9 | 14 | TRBD1 | - | TGTGCCAGTGGAAGGACAGGGGGCACCGGGGAGCTGTTTTTT | CASGRTGGTGELFF
TRBJ1-5 | TRBV7-9 | 14 | - | - | TGTGCCAGCAGCTTAGCTGGGGCCAATCAGCCCCAGCATTTT | CASSLAGANQPQHF
TRBJ2-6 | TRBV7-2 | 15 | - | once | TGTGCCAGCAGCTTAGACGCGATTGGGGCCAACGTCCTGACTTTC | CASSLDAIGANVLTF